This TCR beta chain emerged from a study of neurological immune-mediated disorders. Whole-study findings and limits: Multiple sclerosis was found to have the least TCR clonal expansion, below healthy controls, and HTLV-1-associated myelopathy the most. TCR-beta repertoires seemed private in all groups, with no expanded CDR3 amino acid sequences shared.

This clonotype was picked up many times. The target antigen is unknown. Trimming left V 4 bases short and J 4 bases short, with 15 bases between. Germline CDR1 and CDR2: SGHRS and YFSETQ. CDR3 length: 14 amino acids. The output of every sequencing run exceeded 180 million TCR-beta sequences, derived from 15-18 subjects. TCRdb passed the 5' RACE reads through MiXCR, listing each CDR3 protein once. In the table there are roughly 32,000 distinct CDR3 sequences, 5.5% to 7% of which are singletons. The clonotype comes from a woman aged 45-60 years in good health. V and J are TRBV5-1 and TRBJ2-7; D remains unclear. The sequenced sample consisted of CD4+ T cells from blood. The CDR3 here is CASSPISGGYEQYF. CDR3 DNA: TGCGCCAGCAGCCCGATTTCTGGCGGTTACGAGCAGTACTTC.